The following is a T cell receptor beta chain sequence with its context. What it binds is unknown. V was clipped by 3 bases and J by 2 bases; unmatched bases: 4. The CDR3 consists of 15 residues. CDR1 and CDR2 from the germline V gene are WNHNN and SYGVQD (reference sequence). The data belong to a study of T cell responses to AZD1222 COVID-19 vaccine. Study results and limitations: Recipients of AZD1222 seropositive at baseline numbered only 5 to 7. It was only after the peak T cell response that any repertoires were sampled.

The data were produced by immunoSEQ multiplex PCR, yet TCRdb's version contains in-frame clones alone and is incomplete. Here the sample spans 50,000 to 70,000 clones, roughly nine tenths being singletons. The receptor comes from an adult who received the AZD1222 COVID-19 vaccine. V gene TRBV10-1 combines with J gene TRBJ2-3; 8 bases line up with TRBD2. This specimen consisted of peripheral blood, obtained 28 days after the second AZD1222 dose. In DNA form, the CDR3 reads TGCGCCAGCAGTGATCAGCGGGGGTACACAGATACGCAGTATTTT. Translating gives CASSDQRGYTDTQYF.